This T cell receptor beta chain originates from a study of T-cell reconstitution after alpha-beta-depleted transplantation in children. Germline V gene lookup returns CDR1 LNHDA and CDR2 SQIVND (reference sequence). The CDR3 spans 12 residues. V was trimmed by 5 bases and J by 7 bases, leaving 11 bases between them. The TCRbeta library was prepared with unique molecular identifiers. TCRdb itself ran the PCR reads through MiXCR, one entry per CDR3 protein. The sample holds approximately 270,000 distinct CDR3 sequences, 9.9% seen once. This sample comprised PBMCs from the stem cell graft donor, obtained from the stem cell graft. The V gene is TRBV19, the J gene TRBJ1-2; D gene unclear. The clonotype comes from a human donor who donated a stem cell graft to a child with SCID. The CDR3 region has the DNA TGTGCCAGTAGTTCCCGAGGCCCTGGCTACACCTTC. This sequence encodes CASSSRGPGYTF. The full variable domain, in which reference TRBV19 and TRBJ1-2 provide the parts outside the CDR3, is DGGITQSPKYLFRKEGQNVTLSCEQNLNHDAMYWYRQDPGQGLRLIYYSQIVNDFQKGDIAEGYSVSREKKESFPLTVTSAQKNPTAFYLCASSSRGPGYTFGSGTRLTVV.